What follows describes a single T cell receptor beta chain. Which antigen it targets is not known. The record has no base qualities; no much larger clone is one base away. The immunoSEQ Assay, a bias-controlled multiplex PCR, was used to amplify TCRbeta CDR3 regions from genomic DNA. As for how the authors treated the data: Nucleated cell counts per sample were estimated from amplification of reference gene primers within the assay. Sequence reads were collapsed and filtered to measure the absolute abundance of every unique TCRbeta CDR3 rearrangement. For each sample, productive Simpson clonality was calculated as the square root of Simpson's diversity index across productive rearrangements. Not all clones reach the TCRdb copy of this immuneACCESS table, which keeps in-frame sequences only. Checked studies attribute under half of the gap to unresolved V genes and leave the rest unexplained. V and J calls plus clone size are reproduced from that table; the DNA served to infer D and trimming. The sample has 200,000 or so clones on record, approximately 80% of them singletons. The leading ten clones occupy 4% to 6% of the sample.

The data were obtained in a study of blood T cell repertoires in COVID-19 (dated by TCRdb to the early 2020s). Broadly, across the study: The collaborator samples originated in the United States, Italy and Spain and spanned the acute and convalescent phases of COVID-19. The material from the prospective study consisted of cDNA or gDNA derived from T cells, B-cell-depleted T cells, or PBMCs. Deeply sampled blood TCRbeta repertoires from subjects exposed to, actively infected with, or recovered from COVID-19 were included in the dataset. The repertoires were released in a freely available public database meant as a resource for research on the immune response to SARS-CoV-2. The samples were drawn from the first 160 participants of the ongoing ImmuneRACE study and from over a thousand subjects provided by 6 global collaborators. Nearly every sample came with metadata listing a de-identified subject ID, COVID-19 status, age in years and sex. Where HLA class I and class II types were available, the types were taken from metadata supplied by the sample provider, not from assay-based typing. What the study reported, not specific to this receptor: The quantity of clinical and demographic metadata differed by source and by participant and was supplied without curation.

A second Seattle source provided samples from volunteer blood donors who had recovered from COVID-19. Each collaborating institution followed its own protocols to collect whole blood in K2EDTA tubes. For TCRbeta analysis, collaborator samples were shipped as frozen whole blood, as isolated PBMCs, or as DNA extracted from either sample type. Reading the germline V gene gives CDR1 SGHRS and CDR2 YFSETQ. V and J lose 5 bases and 1 base, and a span of 16 bases separates them. CDR3 length: 15 amino acids, cysteine to phenylalanine. The entry retains the CDR3 DNA only, 45 bases that are in frame from base 1.

The chain joins TRBV5-1 to TRBJ2-7; the D segment could be TRBD2, given 6 matching bases. The sequence was collected from a woman in her sixties who had recovered from COVID-19. Sequenced input: peripheral blood. The CDR3 region has the sequence CASSFTGTGSYEQYF. The bases read TGCGCCAGCAGTTTTACCGGGACTGGATCCTACGAGCAGTACTTC.